These 18 T cell receptor beta chains were all obtained from the same sample, sequenced in a study of blood T cell repertoires in COVID-19. Profiling relied on immunoSEQ multiplex PCR, and the TCRdb table lists in-frame clones only, not all of them. This table has 200,000 to 250,000 clones, roughly 88% appearing once. The sequenced material came from peripheral blood. The source of these receptors is a young woman with COVID-19, enrolled during active disease.

The genes are TRBV6-2 or TRBV6-3 and TRBJ2-1; TRBD2 matches 13 bases. The CDR3 covers 16 residues. Germline CDR1 and CDR2: MNHEY and SVGEGT. V was pared by 5 bases and J by 6 bases, with 7 bases of the junction left unmatched. The CDR3 coding sequence is TGTGCCAGCAGTACACTAGCGGGGGGGCTCTTCAATGAGCAGTTCTTC. Translating gives CASSTLAGGLFNEQFF.

This clone has a single count. The chain links TRBV6-1 to TRBJ2-7; 9 positions agree with TRBD1. V shed 6 bases, J shed 0 bases, and the junction held 6 bases outside the gene matches. This CDR3 has 15 residues. In germline, CDR1 is MNHNS, CDR2 SASEGT. Written as DNA, the CDR3 is TGTGCCAGCAGGCCCGGGACAGGGAGCTCCTACGAGCAGTACTTC. This encodes CASRPGTGSSYEQYF.

The V and J genes are TRBV5-1 and TRBJ2-1; no clear D gene. Germline CDR1 is SGHRS and CDR2 is YFSETQ. This CDR3 is 13 amino acids long. V lost 4 bases and J 9 bases, leaving 14 bases between the germline ends. CDR3 DNA sequence: TGCGCCAGCAGCCTCCTTGAGTTCCGTGAGCAGTTCTTC. It yields the protein CASSLLEFREQFF. The full variable domain, in which reference TRBV5-1 and TRBJ2-1 provide the parts outside the CDR3, is KAGVTQTPRYLIKTRGQQVTLSCSPISGHRSVSWYQQTPGQGLQFLFEYFSETQRNKGNFPGRFSGRQFSNSRSEMNVSTLELGDSALYLCASSLLEFREQFFGPGTRLTVL.

The V call is TRBV7-2, the J call TRBJ2-3, with TRBD2 matching over 13 bases. The CDR3 covers 17 residues. V lost 4 bases to trimming and J lost 1 base; unmatched junction nucleotides: 5. Germline loops: CDR1 SGHTA, CDR2 FQGNSA. As DNA, the CDR3 is TGTGCCAGCAGCTCCGGACTAGCGGGGGACCGCACAGATACGCAGTATTTT. It translates to CASSSGLAGDRTDTQYF.

The chain carries TRBV12-2 and TRBJ2-5; no check of the table's D call, TRBD2, against the DNA was made. TRBV12-2 is labeled a pseudogene. The CDR3 consists of 12 residues. The CDR3 reads CASRSCQETQYF. DNA for the CDR3: TGTGCAAGTCGCTCGTGCCAAGAGACCCAGTACTTC.

The chain employs TRBV28 and TRBJ2-3; the D gene is possibly TRBD2 (5 bases). CDR1 is MDHEN and CDR2 is SYDVKM in the germline V gene. The CDR3 totals 15 residues. With 5 bases removed from V and 2 bases from J, the gap between germline ends came to 14 bases. This CDR3 is CASSPSGAYTDTQYF. The DNA of the CDR3 is TGTGCCAGCAGTCCGAGCGGAGCCTACACAGATACGCAGTATTTT.

V is TRBV5-8 and J is TRBJ2-3; D is possibly TRBD1 (6 bases). V gave up 4 bases and J gave up 2 bases, with 17 bases separating them. Germline values: CDR1 SGHTS, CDR2 YDEGEE. The CDR3 is made up of 16 amino acids. The DNA of the CDR3 is TGTGCCAGCAGCCCTCTCCGGGACACACTCACAGATACGCAGTATTTT. As protein: CASSPLRDTLTDTQYF. Looking up the rest from reference TRBV5-8 and TRBJ2-3 gives the full variable domain: EAGVTQSPTHLIKTRGQQATLRCSPISGHTSVYWYQQALGLGLQFLLWYDEGEERNRGNFPPRFSGRQFPNYSSELNVNALELEDSALYLCASSPLRDTLTDTQYFGPGTRLTVL.

For the CDR3, the DNA is TGTGCCAGCAGCTTTCGGCAGGGCTATGGCTACACCTTC. Residues: CASSFRQGYGYTF. The gene calls are TRBV11-3 and TRBJ1-2; D is perhaps TRBD1 (5 bases). The CDR3 sequence is 13 residues long. Trimming cost V 3 bases and J 4 bases, with 9 bases left between them. Germline CDR1 SGHNT, CDR2 YENEEA.

V gene TRBV19 combines with J gene TRBJ2-1; D not certain. Per germline, CDR1 LNHDA and CDR2 SQIVND (reference sequence). This CDR3 contains 12 residues. The V end lost 1 base, the J end lost 9 bases, and 7 bases lay between the germline ends. The CDR3 sequence is CASSIVPSEQFF. DNA for the CDR3: TGTGCCAGTAGTATAGTGCCCAGTGAGCAGTTCTTC.

Details on this clone: At one end the junction does not follow the germline gene, possibly because of a read error. This chain uses TRBV14 with TRBJ1-4; 7 positions match TRBD1. The CDR3 length is 15 residues. The V gene's germline CDR1 is SGHDN and CDR2 FVKESK. CDR3 nucleotide sequence: TGTGCCAGCAGCTTAAACAGGGGACCAGAAGAAAAATTGTTTTTT. Amino acid sequence: CASSLNRGPEEKLFF.

This chain joins TRBV7-8 and TRBJ1-1, with D unclear. With 3 bases removed from V and 0 bases from J, the gap between germline ends came to 5 bases. The CDR3 has 13 residues. CDR1 is SGHVS and CDR2 is FQNEAQ in the germline V gene. The DNA of the CDR3 is TGTGCCAGCAGCTTGTCAGTGAACACTGAAGCTTTCTTT. This gives the protein CASSLSVNTEAFF.

Written as DNA, the CDR3 is TGTGCCATCAGTGAAGAAAAGATGGGGGCTAATGACATCACCGGGGAGCTGTTTTTT. It is translated as CAISEEKMGANDITGELFF. The V call is TRBV10-3, the J call TRBJ2-2, with a tentative D call TRBD1 (6 bases). Trimming removed 3 bases at V and 4 bases at J, with 24 bases between. This CDR3 has 19 residues. Germline lookup yields CDR1 ENHRY and CDR2 SYGVKD.

The chain carries TRBV11-3 and TRBJ2-5; TRBD2 aligns across 12 bases. The germline gives CDR1 SGHNT, CDR2 YENEEA. The CDR3 extends over 18 amino acids. V shed 5 bases, J shed 2 bases, and the junction held 12 bases outside the gene matches. The CDR3 region is CASSPWTSGKGGQETQYF. The CDR3 DNA sequence: TGTGCCAGCAGCCCATGGACTAGCGGGAAAGGGGGGCAAGAGACCCAGTACTTC.

This chain connects TRBV10-3 to TRBJ1-4; D unresolved. CDR1 is ENHRY, CDR2 SYGVKD, per germline. The V and J ends lost 3 bases and 6 bases respectively, with 11 bases between them. This CDR3 spans 14 amino acids. CDR3 sequence (DNA): TGTGCCATCAGTGAACTAGAGGGTGATGAAAAACTGTTTTTT. As protein: CAISELEGDEKLFF.

This clone has only a few counts. This rearrangement joins TRBV28 to TRBJ1-5; 8 bases match TRBD1. The CDR3 is 13 amino acids. V was clipped by 7 bases and J by 4 bases; unmatched bases: 3. CDR1 is MDHEN, CDR2 SYDVKM, per germline. CDR3 nucleotides: TGTGCCAGCATTCGGACAGGGAATCAGCCCCAGCATTTT. Residues: CASIRTGNQPQHF.

Only one count was recorded for this clone. V gene TRBV11-2 combines with J gene TRBJ2-4; no definite D call. The CDR3 is 14 residues long. Germline V gene data show CDR1 as SGHAT and CDR2 as FQNNGV. V lost 2 bases and J lost 0, with 5 bases in between. CDR3 loop: CASSLLLAKNIQYF. The CDR3 DNA sequence: TGTGCCAGCAGCTTATTACTAGCCAAAAACATTCAGTACTTC.

In this sample, this clone turned up many times. The V gene is TRBV27, the J gene TRBJ1-4; TRBD1 might be the D (5 bases). This CDR3 spans 16 amino acids. The germline V and J ends were trimmed by 1 base and 8 bases, with 17 bases remaining between them. Germline lookup yields CDR1 MNHEY and CDR2 SMNVEV (reference sequence). CDR3 protein: CASSLFPTDGWEKLFF. CDR3 DNA sequence: TGTGCCAGCAGTTTATTTCCGACAGACGGTTGGGAAAAACTGTTTTTT.

The rearrangement links TRBV4-3 to TRBJ1-2; TRBD1 matches at 8 bases. V trimming: 4 bases; J trimming: 2 bases; junction bases outside the gene matches: 6. This CDR3 comprises 15 residues. The germline CDR1 and CDR2 sequences are LGHNA and YSLEER. CDR3 residues: CASSPTQGANYGYTF. CDR3 in DNA: TGCGCCAGCAGCCCTACCCAGGGGGCAAACTATGGCTACACCTTC.